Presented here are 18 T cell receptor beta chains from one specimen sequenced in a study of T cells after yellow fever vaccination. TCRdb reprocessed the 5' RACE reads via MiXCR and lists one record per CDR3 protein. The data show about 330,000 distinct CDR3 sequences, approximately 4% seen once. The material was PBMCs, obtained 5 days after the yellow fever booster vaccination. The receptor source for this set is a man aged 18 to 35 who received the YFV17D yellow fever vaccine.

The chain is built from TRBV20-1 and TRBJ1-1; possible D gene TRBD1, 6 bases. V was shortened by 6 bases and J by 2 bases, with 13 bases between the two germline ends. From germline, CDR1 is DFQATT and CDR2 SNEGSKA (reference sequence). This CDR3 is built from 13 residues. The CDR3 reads CSALDRLNTEAFF. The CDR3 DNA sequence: TGCAGTGCACTGGACAGACTAAACACTGAAGCTTTCTTT.

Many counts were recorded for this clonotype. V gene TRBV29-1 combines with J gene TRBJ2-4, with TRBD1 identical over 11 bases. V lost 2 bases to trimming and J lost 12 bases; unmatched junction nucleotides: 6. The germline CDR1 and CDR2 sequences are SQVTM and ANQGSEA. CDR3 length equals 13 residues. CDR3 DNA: TGCAGCGTTGAAAGGACAGGGGGCGAGACTCAGTACTTC. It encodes CSVERTGGETQYF.

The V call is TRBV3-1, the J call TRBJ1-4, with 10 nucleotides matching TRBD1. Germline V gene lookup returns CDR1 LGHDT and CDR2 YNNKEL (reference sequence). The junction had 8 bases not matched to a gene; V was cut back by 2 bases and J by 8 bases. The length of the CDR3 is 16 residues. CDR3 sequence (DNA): TGTGCCAGCAGCCAATTTTTGTCGGGACAGGGGGAAAAACTGTTTTTT. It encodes CASSQFLSGQGEKLFF.

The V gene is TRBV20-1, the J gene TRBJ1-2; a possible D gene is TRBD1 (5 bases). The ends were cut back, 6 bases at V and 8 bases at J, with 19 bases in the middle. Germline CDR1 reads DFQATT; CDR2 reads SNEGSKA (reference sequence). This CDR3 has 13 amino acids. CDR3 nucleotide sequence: TGCAGTGCCCAAACCCGCGACAGCTTGGGCTACACCTTC. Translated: CSAQTRDSLGYTF.

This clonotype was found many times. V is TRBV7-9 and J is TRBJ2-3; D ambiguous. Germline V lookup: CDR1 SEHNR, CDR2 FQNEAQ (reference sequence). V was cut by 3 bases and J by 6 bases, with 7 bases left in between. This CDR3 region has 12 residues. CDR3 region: CASSFNFDTQYF. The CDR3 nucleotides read TGTGCCAGCAGCTTCAACTTCGATACGCAGTATTTT.

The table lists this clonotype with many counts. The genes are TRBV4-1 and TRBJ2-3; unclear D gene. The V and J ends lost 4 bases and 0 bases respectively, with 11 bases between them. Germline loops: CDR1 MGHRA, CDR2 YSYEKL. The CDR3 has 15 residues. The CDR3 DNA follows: TGCGCCAGCAGCCCAAGCCTCGCGAGCACAGATACGCAGTATTTT. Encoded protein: CASSPSLASTDTQYF.

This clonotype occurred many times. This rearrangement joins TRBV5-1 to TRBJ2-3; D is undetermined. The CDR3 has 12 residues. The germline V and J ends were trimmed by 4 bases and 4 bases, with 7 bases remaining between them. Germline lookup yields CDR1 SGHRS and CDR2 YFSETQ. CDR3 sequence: CASSPESDTQYF. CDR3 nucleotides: TGCGCCAGCAGCCCGGAGTCAGATACGCAGTATTTT.

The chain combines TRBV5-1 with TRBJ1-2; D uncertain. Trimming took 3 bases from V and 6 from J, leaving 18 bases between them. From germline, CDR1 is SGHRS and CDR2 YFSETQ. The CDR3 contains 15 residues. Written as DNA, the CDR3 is TGCGCCAGCAGCTCCAGACCCGATGGGGTAAATGGCTACACCTTC. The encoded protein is CASSSRPDGVNGYTF. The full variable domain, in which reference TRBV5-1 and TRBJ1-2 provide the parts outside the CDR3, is KAGVTQTPRYLIKTRGQQVTLSCSPISGHRSVSWYQQTPGQGLQFLFEYFSETQRNKGNFPGRFSGRQFSNSRSEMNVSTLELGDSALYLCASSSRPDGVNGYTFGSGTRLTVV.

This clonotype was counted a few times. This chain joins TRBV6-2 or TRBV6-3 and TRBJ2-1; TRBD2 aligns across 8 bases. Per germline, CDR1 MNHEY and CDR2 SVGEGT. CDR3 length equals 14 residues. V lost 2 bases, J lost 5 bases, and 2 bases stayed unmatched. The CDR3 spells CASSYGRGDNEQFF. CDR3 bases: TGTGCCAGCAGTTACGGGCGGGGGGACAATGAGCAGTTCTTC.

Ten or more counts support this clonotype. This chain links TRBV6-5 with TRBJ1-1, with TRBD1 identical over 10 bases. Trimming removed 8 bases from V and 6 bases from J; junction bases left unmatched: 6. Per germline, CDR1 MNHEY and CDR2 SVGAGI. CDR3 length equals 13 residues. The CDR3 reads CASWDRGIAEAFF. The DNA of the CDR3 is TGTGCCAGCTGGGACAGGGGCATCGCTGAAGCTTTCTTT.

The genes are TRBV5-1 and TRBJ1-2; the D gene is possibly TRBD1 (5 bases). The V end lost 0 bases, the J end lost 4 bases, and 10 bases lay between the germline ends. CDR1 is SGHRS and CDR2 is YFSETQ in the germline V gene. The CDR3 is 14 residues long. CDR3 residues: CASSLGAGTYGYTF. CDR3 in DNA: TGCGCCAGCAGCTTGGGGGCAGGGACCTATGGCTACACCTTC.

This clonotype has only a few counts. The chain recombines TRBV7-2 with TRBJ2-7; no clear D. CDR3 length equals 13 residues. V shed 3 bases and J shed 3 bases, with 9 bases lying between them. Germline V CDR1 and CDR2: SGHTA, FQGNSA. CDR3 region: CASSFVQLYEQYF. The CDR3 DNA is TGTGCCAGCAGCTTCGTACAGCTCTACGAGCAGTACTTC.

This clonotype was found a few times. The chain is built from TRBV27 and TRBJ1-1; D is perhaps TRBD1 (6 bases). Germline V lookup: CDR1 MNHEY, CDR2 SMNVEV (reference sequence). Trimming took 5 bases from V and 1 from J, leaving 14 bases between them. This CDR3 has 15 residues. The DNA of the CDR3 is TGTGCCAGCAGTATACAGGGAGGTGCGAACACTGAAGCTTTCTTT. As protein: CASSIQGGANTEAFF.

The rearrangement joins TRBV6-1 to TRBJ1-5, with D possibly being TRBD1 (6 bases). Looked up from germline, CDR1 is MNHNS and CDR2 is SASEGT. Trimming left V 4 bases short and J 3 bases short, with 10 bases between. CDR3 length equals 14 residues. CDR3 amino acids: CASSGAGANQPQHF. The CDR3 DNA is TGTGCCAGCAGTGGGGCGGGGGCCAATCAGCCCCAGCATTTT.

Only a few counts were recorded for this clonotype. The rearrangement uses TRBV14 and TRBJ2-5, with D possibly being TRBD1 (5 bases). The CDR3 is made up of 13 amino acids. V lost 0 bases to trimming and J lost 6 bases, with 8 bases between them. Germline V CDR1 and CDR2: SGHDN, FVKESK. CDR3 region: CASSQDHRKTQYF. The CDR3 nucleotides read TGTGCCAGCAGCCAAGATCACAGGAAGACCCAGTACTTC.

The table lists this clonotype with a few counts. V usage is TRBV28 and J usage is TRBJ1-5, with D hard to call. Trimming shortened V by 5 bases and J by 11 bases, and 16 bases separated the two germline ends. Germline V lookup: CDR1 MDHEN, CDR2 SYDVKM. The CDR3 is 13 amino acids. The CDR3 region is CASSPPRSWSQHF. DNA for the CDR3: TGTGCCAGCAGTCCACCCCGGTCCTGGTCCCAGCATTTT.

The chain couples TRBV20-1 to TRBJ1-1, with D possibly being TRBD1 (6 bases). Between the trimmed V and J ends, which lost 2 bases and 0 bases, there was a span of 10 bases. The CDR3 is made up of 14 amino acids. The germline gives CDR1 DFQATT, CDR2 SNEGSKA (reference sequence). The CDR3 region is CSARMAGVNTEAFF. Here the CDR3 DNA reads TGCAGTGCTAGAATGGCAGGGGTGAACACTGAAGCTTTCTTT.

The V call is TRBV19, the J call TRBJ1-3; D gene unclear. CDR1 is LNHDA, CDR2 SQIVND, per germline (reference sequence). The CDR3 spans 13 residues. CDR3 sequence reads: CGARGQAGNTIYF. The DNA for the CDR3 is TGTGGGGCCCGGGGTCAGGCCGGAAACACCATATATTTT.